This entry describes one TCR beta chain. The protocol was immunoSEQ multiplex PCR, while the TCRdb copy is restricted to in-frame clones and leaves out a portion. Seen here are 55,000 to 90,000 clones, around 86% observed once, and the top ten hold approximately 2.8%. This entry comes from a study of OX40 agonist ivuxolimab in advanced cancers. The CDR3 consists of 15 residues. Trimming pared 4 bases from V and 8 bases from J, leaving 20 bases between. CDR1 and CDR2 from the germline V gene are SSHAT and FNYEAQ (reference sequence). This clonotype was sampled from an adult with an advanced solid tumor such as melanoma, head and neck, liver or kidney cancer. The sample in question was CD4+ or CD8+ T cells sorted from blood, obtained in a trial of the OX40 agonist ivuxolimab. The chain combines TRBV7-7 with TRBJ2-5; D possibly corresponds to TRBD1 (7 bases). The CDR3 sequence is CASSSQGGSVVTQYF. CDR3 bases: TGTGCCAGCAGCTCCCAGGGGGGCAGCGTCGTAACCCAGTACTTC.